This entry features one T cell receptor beta chain sequence. Trimming shortened V by 3 bases and J by 5 bases, and 6 bases separated the two germline ends. CDR1 and CDR2 from the germline V gene are DFQATT and SNEGSKA (reference sequence). CDR3 size: 11 residues. This sample was taken from a study of blood T cell repertoires in COVID-19. Study information: Sites across the United States, Italy and Spain contributed samples from acute and convalescent COVID-19. The analysed material was cDNA or gDNA that came from T cells, B-cell-depleted T cells, or PBMCs.

In the authors' methods: Amplification of reference gene primers was used by the study to estimate nucleated cell counts. The protocol was immunoSEQ multiplex PCR, while the TCRdb copy is restricted to in-frame clones and leaves out a portion. D and trimming were read from the DNA, whereas the V and J calls and clone size are those reported in that table. The sample has 50,000 to 65,000 clones; almost 95% are singletons. The J gene is TRBJ2-3, the V gene TRBV20-1, with unresolved D. This clonotype was sampled from a man aged 45 to 65 with active COVID-19. Source material: peripheral blood. DNA of the CDR3: TGCAGTGCTAGCCCGGGAGATACGCAGTATTTT. This gives the protein CSASPGDTQYF.